The 27 T cell receptor beta chains reported below all come from one sample, sequenced in a study of graft-versus-host responses after intestinal transplantation. The table came from immunoSEQ multiplex PCR; TCRdb's copy has only in-frame clones and leaves some out. The sample lists about 120,000 clones, over 75% occurring once. Their antigens remain unidentified. This sample comprised unstimulated CD4+ T cells sorted from spleen or lymph node cells, obtained before intestinal transplant. Every receptor here comes from a human donor who received an intestinal transplant.

The V call is TRBV5-6, the J call TRBJ2-3, with a weak D call TRBD1 (5 bases). V gave up 2 bases and J gave up 6 bases, with 19 bases separating them. CDR1 and CDR2 from the germline V gene are SGHDT and YYEEEE. The CDR3 extends over 16 amino acids. The CDR3 DNA follows: TGTGCCAGCAGCTTTTATTACAGGCGTTTTCGGGATACGCAGTATTTT. It specifies CASSFYYRRFRDTQYF.

The rearrangement links TRBV18 to TRBJ2-5, with 8 bases matching TRBD1. Per the germline V gene, CDR1 is KGHSH and CDR2 is LQKENI. J lost 1 base, V lost 1 base, and 2 bases had no gene match. This CDR3 contains 15 residues. As DNA, the CDR3 is TGTGCCAGCTCACCACTACAGGGGGGCCAAGAGACCCAGTACTTC. Amino acids: CASSPLQGGQETQYF.

The chain links TRBV10-2 to TRBJ1-5; 12 bases align to TRBD1. Germline CDR1 and CDR2: WSHSY and SAAADI. V trimming: 5 bases; J trimming: 2 bases; junction bases outside the gene matches: 7. The CDR3 length is 17 residues. As DNA, the CDR3 is TGCGCCAGCAGTACCGGGACAGGGGGCAGAGGCAATCAGCCCCAGCATTTT. This codes for CASSTGTGGRGNQPQHF.

The chain uses TRBV28 and TRBJ1-5; 12 bases map to TRBD1. The germline V gene encodes CDR1 MDHEN and CDR2 SYDVKM. The V and J ends lost 6 bases and 4 bases, in that order; junction bases with no gene match: 10. There are 17 residues in the CDR3. As DNA, the CDR3 is TGTGCCAGCAGCCCTTCAGGGACAGGGGGCCGTAATCAGCCCCAGCATTTT. This translates into CASSPSGTGGRNQPQHF.

The chain has TRBV5-1 and TRBJ2-3, with D possibly matching TRBD2 (5 bases). The V end was cut by 2 bases, the J end by 2 bases, with 21 bases between. CDR3 length: 18 amino acids. Germline-derived CDR1 and CDR2 are SGHRS and YFSETQ. CDR3 coding DNA: TGCGCCAGCAGCTTCCCCAGCGGAATGGCTACTGACACAGATACGCAGTATTTT. This encodes CASSFPSGMATDTDTQYF.

The rearrangement joins TRBV25-1 to TRBJ2-7; D perhaps matches TRBD2 (5 bases). Germline V CDR1 and CDR2: MGHDK, SYGVNS. The CDR3 has 14 amino acids. Trimming left V 5 bases short and J 1 base short, with 12 bases between. CDR3 in amino acids: CASSPGGVSYEQYF. In DNA form, the CDR3 reads TGTGCCAGCAGTCCCGGAGGCGTTTCCTACGAGCAGTACTTC.

The J gene is TRBJ2-5, the V gene TRBV5-1; 7 positions match TRBD1. CDR3 length: 16 amino acids. Per the germline V gene, CDR1 is SGHRS and CDR2 is YFSETQ. After removal of 4 bases from V and 2 bases from J, the junction contained 11 bases not matched to a gene. CDR3 in amino acids: CASSLPTGDRQETQYF. CDR3 sequence (DNA): TGCGCCAGCAGCCTACCAACAGGGGATCGACAAGAGACCCAGTACTTC.

The chain recombines TRBV19 with TRBJ2-1; TRBD1 matches 11 bases. The germline V gene has CDR1 LNHDA and CDR2 SQIVND (reference sequence). Losses at the gene ends were 3 bases for V and 9 bases for J; bases not matched to a gene: 4. The CDR3 totals 14 residues. The CDR3 nucleotides are TGTGCCAGTAGTATGGCGGGGACAGGGGGTGAGCAGTTCTTC. This gives the protein CASSMAGTGGEQFF.

This sequence joins TRBV5-4 and TRBJ1-1; D not certain. The germline V and J ends were trimmed by 0 bases and 5 bases, with 8 bases remaining between them. The CDR3 is made up of 13 amino acids. CDR1 is SGHNT and CDR2 is YYREEE in the germline V gene (reference sequence). CDR3 protein: CASSLERRTEAFF. Here the CDR3 DNA reads TGTGCCAGCAGCTTGGAACGGAGGACTGAAGCTTTCTTT. The full variable domain, completed using reference TRBV5-4 and TRBJ1-1, is ETGVTQSPTHLIKTRGQQVTLRCSSQSGHNTVSWYQQALGQGPQFIFQYYREEENGRGNFPPRFSGLQFPNYSSELNVNALELDDSALYLCASSLERRTEAFFGQGTRLTVV.

The chain links TRBV5-1 to TRBJ1-5, with 12 bases aligning to TRBD1. From germline, CDR1 is SGHRS and CDR2 YFSETQ. There are 14 residues in the CDR3. V lost 2 bases to trimming and J lost 7 bases; unmatched junction nucleotides: 1. Here the CDR3 reads CASSFGTGGQPQHF. CDR3 DNA sequence: TGCGCCAGCAGCTTCGGGACAGGGGGCCAGCCCCAGCATTTT.

This chain connects TRBV29-1 to TRBJ1-5; perhaps TRBD1 as D (6 bases). CDR1 is SQVTM, CDR2 ANQGSEA, per germline. V gave up 4 bases and J gave up 2 bases, with 12 bases separating them. The CDR3 extends over 14 amino acids. Written as DNA, the CDR3 is TGCAGCGTTGCCACAGGGAACGGCAATCAGCCCCAGCATTTT. Its translation is CSVATGNGNQPQHF.

In its sample, this clone was seen a few times. The chain is built from TRBV30 and TRBJ2-7; D gene unclear. V lost 1 base, J lost 0 bases, and 10 bases lay in between. Looked up from germline, CDR1 is GTSNPN and CDR2 is SVGIG (reference sequence). The CDR3 length is 14 residues. CDR3 coding DNA: TGTGCCTGGAGTGAACAGACGAGCTCCTACGAGCAGTACTTC. Translated, it gives CAWSEQTSSYEQYF.

V is TRBV25-1 and J is TRBJ1-1; D unresolved. This CDR3 spans 11 amino acids. V was cut by 3 bases and J by 8 bases, with 7 bases left in between. CDR1 and CDR2 (germline): MGHDK, SYGVNS. CDR3 nucleotides: TGTGCCAGCAGTGAGAACCGGGAAGCTTTCTTT. Amino acids: CASSENREAFF.

This clone was seen only once. V gene TRBV21-1 combines with J gene TRBJ1-1; the table gives TRBD1 as D, unverified against the DNA. TRBV21-1 represents a pseudogene. CDR3 size: 12 residues. The CDR3, as DNA: TGTGCCAGCGGGACAGGGAACACTGAAGCTTTCTTT. Translation gives CASGTGNTEAFF.

This rearrangement joins TRBV6-1 to TRBJ2-7; 7 nucleotides agree with TRBD1. After removal of 8 bases from V and 6 bases from J, the junction contained 10 bases not matched to a gene. Germline V gene lookup returns CDR1 MNHNS and CDR2 SASEGT. The CDR3 consists of 13 residues. Written as DNA, the CDR3 is TGTGCCAGCTACTCCTGGACAGGAGGCGAGCAGTACTTC. Its translation: CASYSWTGGEQYF.

The chain links TRBV29-1 to TRBJ1-2; 9 bases align to TRBD1. Per germline, CDR1 SQVTM and CDR2 ANQGSEA. CDR3 size: 14 residues. J lost 1 base, V lost 5 bases, and 5 bases had no gene match. CDR3 bases: TGCAGCGTTACTACAGGGGGCCTTAACTATGGCTACACCTTC. Residues: CSVTTGGLNYGYTF.

The chain uses TRBV5-1 and TRBJ2-1, with D tentatively TRBD2 (5 bases). The CDR3 consists of 13 residues. Germline V gene lookup returns CDR1 SGHRS and CDR2 YFSETQ. V shed 4 bases and J shed 2 bases, with 7 bases lying between them. CDR3: CASSPGTYNEQFF. For the CDR3, the DNA is TGCGCCAGCAGCCCGGGAACCTACAATGAGCAGTTCTTC. The whole variable domain, remainder taken from reference TRBV5-1 and TRBJ2-1, is KAGVTQTPRYLIKTRGQQVTLSCSPISGHRSVSWYQQTPGQGLQFLFEYFSETQRNKGNFPGRFSGRQFSNSRSEMNVSTLELGDSALYLCASSPGTYNEQFFGPGTRLTVL.

The chain employs TRBV11-3 and TRBJ2-2, with D possibly TRBD2 on 7 matching bases. The CDR3 spans 18 residues. V lost 0 bases to trimming and J lost 4 bases, with 18 bases between them. Germline-derived CDR1 and CDR2 are SGHNT and YENEEA. The chain's CDR3 is CASSLDRGGSSGTGELFF. For the CDR3, the DNA is TGTGCCAGCAGCTTAGATCGAGGGGGGTCTAGCGGCACCGGGGAGCTGTTTTTT.

The rearrangement links TRBV5-1 to TRBJ2-1; 7 bases are a match to TRBD1. The CDR3 has 15 residues. Looked up from germline, CDR1 is SGHRS and CDR2 is YFSETQ. The V segment lost 7 bases and the J segment 4 bases; nucleotides outside the gene matches: 11. CDR3 in DNA: TGCGCCAGCCTCGGGAACAGGGGCCTATACAATGAGCAGTTCTTC. Its translation: CASLGNRGLYNEQFF.

The chain uses TRBV10-2 and TRBJ2-5; TRBD1 matches at 9 bases. Germline V gives CDR1 WSHSY, CDR2 SAAADI. This CDR3 has 15 amino acids. Germline trimming cut 8 bases from V and 5 bases from J; bases unmatched to any gene: 12. The CDR3 loop reads CASRDRVMGMETQYF. CDR3 bases: TGCGCCAGCCGGGACAGGGTCATGGGTATGGAGACCCAGTACTTC.

This rearrangement joins TRBV15 to TRBJ2-7; TRBD1 might be the D (6 bases). The CDR3 contains 13 residues. Germline V gives CDR1 LNHNV, CDR2 YYDKDF (reference sequence). V lost 4 bases and J lost 3, with 10 bases in between. CDR3 residues: CATSKDSYYEQYF. CDR3 coding DNA: TGTGCCACCAGCAAGGACAGCTACTACGAGCAGTACTTC.

This sequence joins TRBV10-2 and TRBJ1-5; 8 bases agree with TRBD1. V lost 3 bases, J lost 0 bases, and 7 bases stayed unmatched. CDR1 is WSHSY and CDR2 is SAAADI in the germline V gene. The CDR3 contains 17 residues. CDR3: CASSDFPGTGSNQPQHF. The DNA of the CDR3 is TGCGCCAGCAGTGACTTTCCCGGGACAGGTAGCAATCAGCCCCAGCATTTT.

The chain is built from TRBV2 and TRBJ2-7; 8 bases are shared with TRBD2. The V and J ends lost 6 bases and 2 bases, in that order; junction bases with no gene match: 12. The CDR3 has 16 amino acids. The germline gives CDR1 SNHLY, CDR2 FYNNEI. The CDR3 loop is CASSRPGGRPTYEQYF. DNA of the CDR3: TGTGCCAGCAGCCGTCCTGGCGGGAGGCCTACCTACGAGCAGTACTTC.

This chain uses TRBV30 with TRBJ2-7; TRBD2 matches at 8 bases. Trimming removed 0 bases from V and 0 bases from J; junction bases left unmatched: 4. The germline CDR1 and CDR2 sequences are GTSNPN and SVGIG (reference sequence). CDR3 length: 15 amino acids. CDR3: CAWSVALAGSYEQYF. The CDR3 DNA is TGTGCCTGGAGTGTAGCGCTAGCGGGCTCCTACGAGCAGTACTTC.

J is TRBJ2-4 and V is TRBV28; the match to TRBD1 covers 7 bases. The CDR3 runs to 15 residues. Germline CDR1 and CDR2: MDHEN and SYDVKM. J was trimmed by 3 bases and V by 3 bases; bases with no gene match: 5. In nucleotides, the CDR3 is TGTGCCAGCAGTTTTTTCAGGGGGAGCAAAAACATTCAGTACTTC. Translating gives CASSFFRGSKNIQYF.

This clone appeared a single time. The chain has TRBV28 and TRBJ2-7; 11 bases line up with TRBD1. This CDR3 is 17 amino acids long. The V gene end was trimmed by 0 bases and the J gene end by 2 bases; junction bases not matched to a gene: 6. In germline, CDR1 is MDHEN, CDR2 SYDVKM. In nucleotides, the CDR3 is TGTGCCAGCAGTTTATGGGGGAGGGGACAGGGGGCCTACGAGCAGTACTTC. It codes for CASSLWGRGQGAYEQYF.

The chain joins TRBV4-1 to TRBJ2-7, with 13 bases matching TRBD2. The CDR3 consists of 18 residues. The V gene end was trimmed by 0 bases and the J gene end by 5 bases; junction bases not matched to a gene: 10. Germline values: CDR1 MGHRA, CDR2 YSYEKL. CDR3 residues: CASSQDARGTSGNHEQYF. CDR3 in DNA: TGCGCCAGCAGCCAAGATGCTCGGGGGACTAGCGGGAACCACGAGCAGTACTTC.